Sequencing of this TCR beta chain was carried out in a study of blood T cell repertoires in COVID-19. Overall study: Acute-phase and convalescent COVID-19 samples originated in the United States, Italy and Spain.

CDR1 MNHNS and CDR2 SASEGT come from the germline V gene. Losses at the gene ends were 2 bases for V and 5 bases for J; bases not matched to a gene: 5. This CDR3 is 15 amino acids long. Per the original data handling: Quantification of nucleated cells was approximated via reference gene primer amplification. The assay was immunoSEQ multiplex PCR, and TCRdb's table has in-frame clones only and misses some. V and J calls plus clone size are reproduced from that table; the DNA served to infer D and trimming. The table lists approximately 430,000 clones, about nine tenths of them singletons. The rearrangement uses TRBV6-1 and TRBJ1-5, with 8 bases matching TRBD1. What was sequenced was peripheral blood. The receptor was derived from a woman aged 25 to 39 with active or convalescent COVID-19. CDR3 in DNA: TGTGCCAGCAGTGAAAGGGACAGGTCTTATCAGCCCCAGCATTTT. As protein: CASSERDRSYQPQHF.